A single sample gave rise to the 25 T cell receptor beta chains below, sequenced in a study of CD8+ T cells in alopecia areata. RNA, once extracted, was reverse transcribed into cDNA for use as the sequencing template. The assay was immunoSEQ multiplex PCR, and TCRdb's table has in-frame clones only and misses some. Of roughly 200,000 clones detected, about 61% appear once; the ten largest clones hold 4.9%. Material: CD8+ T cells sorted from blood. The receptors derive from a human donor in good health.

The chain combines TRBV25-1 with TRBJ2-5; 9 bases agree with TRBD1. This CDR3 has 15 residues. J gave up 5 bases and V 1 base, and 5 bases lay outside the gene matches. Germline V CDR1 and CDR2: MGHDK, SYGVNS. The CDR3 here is CASSEWGTGMETQYF. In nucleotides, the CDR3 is TGTGCCAGCAGTGAATGGGGGACAGGGATGGAGACCCAGTACTTC. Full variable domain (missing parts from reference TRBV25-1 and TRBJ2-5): EADIYQTPRYLVIGTGKKITLECSQTMGHDKMYWYQQDPGMELHLIHYSYGVNSTEKGDLSSESTVSRIRTEHFPLTLESARPSHTSQYLCASSEWGTGMETQYFGPGTRLLVL.

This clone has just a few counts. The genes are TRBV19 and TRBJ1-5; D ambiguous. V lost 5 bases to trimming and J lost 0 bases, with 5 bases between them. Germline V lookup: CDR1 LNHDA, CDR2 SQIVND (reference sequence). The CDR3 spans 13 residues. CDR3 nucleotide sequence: TGTGCCAGTAGTTCCACTAGCAATCAGCCCCAGCATTTT. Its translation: CASSSTSNQPQHF.

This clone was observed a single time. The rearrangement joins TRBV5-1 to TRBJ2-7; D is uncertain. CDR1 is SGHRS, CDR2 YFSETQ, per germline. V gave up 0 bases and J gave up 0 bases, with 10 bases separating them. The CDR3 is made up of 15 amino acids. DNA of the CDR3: TGCGCCAGCAGCTTGGAATGGGGAAGCTCCTACGAGCAGTACTTC. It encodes CASSLEWGSSYEQYF.

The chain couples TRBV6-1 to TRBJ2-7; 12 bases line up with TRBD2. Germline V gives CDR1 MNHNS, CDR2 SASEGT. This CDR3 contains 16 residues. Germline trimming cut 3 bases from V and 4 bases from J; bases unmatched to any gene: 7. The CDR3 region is CASSELPSGGAYEQYF. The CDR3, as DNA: TGTGCCAGCAGTGAGCTACCTAGCGGGGGGGCATACGAGCAGTACTTC.

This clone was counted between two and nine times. DNA of the CDR3: TGCAGCGTTGAAGGGAGCAGGGGGCGAATTGAAGGCGCTTTCTTT. Its protein is CSVEGSRGRIEGAFF. The genes are TRBV29-1 and TRBJ1-1, with 8 bases aligning to TRBD1. The CDR3 runs 15 residues. V shed 1 base, J shed 11 bases, and the junction held 15 bases outside the gene matches. The germline V gene has CDR1 SQVTM and CDR2 ANQGSEA. The complete variable domain, with remaining parts taken from reference TRBV29-1 and TRBJ1-1, reads SAVISQKPSRDICQRGTSLTIQCQVDSQVTMMFWYRQQPGQSLTLIATANQGSEATYESGFVIDKFPISRPNLTFSTLTVSNMSPEDSSIYLCSVEGSRGRIEGAFFGQGTRLTVV.

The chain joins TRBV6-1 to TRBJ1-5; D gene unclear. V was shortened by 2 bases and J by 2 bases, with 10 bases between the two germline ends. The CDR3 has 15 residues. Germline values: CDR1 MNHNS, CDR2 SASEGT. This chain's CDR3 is CASSEYGEGNQPQHF. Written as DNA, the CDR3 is TGTGCCAGCAGTGAATACGGGGAGGGCAATCAGCCCCAGCATTTT.

This chain's CDR3 is CASSLALGRNTEAFF. The CDR3 coding sequence is TGCGCCAGCAGCTTGGCCCTGGGGAGGAACACTGAAGCTTTCTTT. The chain employs TRBV5-1 and TRBJ1-1; D unclear. The V and J ends lost 0 bases and 1 base respectively, with 10 bases between them. Per germline, CDR1 SGHRS and CDR2 YFSETQ. CDR3 length: 15 amino acids.

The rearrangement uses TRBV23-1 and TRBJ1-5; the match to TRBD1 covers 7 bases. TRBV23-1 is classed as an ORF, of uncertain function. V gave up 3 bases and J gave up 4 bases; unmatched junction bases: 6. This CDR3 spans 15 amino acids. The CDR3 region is CASSHPRGANQPQHF. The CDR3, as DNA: TGCGCCAGCAGTCACCCCAGGGGGGCAAATCAGCCCCAGCATTTT.

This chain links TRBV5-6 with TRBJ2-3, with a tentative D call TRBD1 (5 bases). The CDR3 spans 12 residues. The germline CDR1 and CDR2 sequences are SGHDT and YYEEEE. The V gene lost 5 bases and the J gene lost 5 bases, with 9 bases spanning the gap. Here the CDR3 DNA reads TGTGCCAGCAGGGAAGGGGTAGATACGCAGTATTTT. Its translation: CASREGVDTQYF.

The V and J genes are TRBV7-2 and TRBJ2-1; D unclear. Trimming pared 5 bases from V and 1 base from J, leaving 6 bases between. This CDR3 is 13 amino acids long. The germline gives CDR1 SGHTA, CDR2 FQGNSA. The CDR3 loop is CASSPNSYNEQFF. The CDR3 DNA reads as TGTGCCAGCAGCCCAAATTCCTACAATGAGCAGTTCTTC.

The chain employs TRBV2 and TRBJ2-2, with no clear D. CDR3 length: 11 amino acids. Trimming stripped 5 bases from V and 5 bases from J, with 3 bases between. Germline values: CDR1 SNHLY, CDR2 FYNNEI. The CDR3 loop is CASSITGELFF. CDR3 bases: TGTGCCAGCAGTATAACCGGGGAGCTGTTTTTT.

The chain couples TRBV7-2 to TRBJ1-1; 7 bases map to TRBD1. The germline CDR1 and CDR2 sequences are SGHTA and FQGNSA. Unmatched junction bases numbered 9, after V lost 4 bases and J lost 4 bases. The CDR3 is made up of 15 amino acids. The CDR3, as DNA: TGTGCCAGCAGCTCCTTGGACAGGTGGGGCACTGAAGCTTTCTTT. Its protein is CASSSLDRWGTEAFF.

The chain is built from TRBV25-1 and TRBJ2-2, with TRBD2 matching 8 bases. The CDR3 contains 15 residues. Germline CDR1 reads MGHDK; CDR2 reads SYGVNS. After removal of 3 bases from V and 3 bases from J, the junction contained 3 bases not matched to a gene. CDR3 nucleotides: TGTGCCAGCAGTGAGCGGGGGGCCGACACCGGGGAGCTGTTTTTT. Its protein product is CASSERGADTGELFF.

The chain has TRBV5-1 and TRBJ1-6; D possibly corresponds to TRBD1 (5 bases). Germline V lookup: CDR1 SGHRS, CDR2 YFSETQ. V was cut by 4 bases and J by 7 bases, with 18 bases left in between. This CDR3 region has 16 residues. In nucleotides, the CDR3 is TGCGCCAGCAGCCCGCGTGGGGGGATGAAGAATTCACCCCTCCACTTT. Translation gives CASSPRGGMKNSPLHF.

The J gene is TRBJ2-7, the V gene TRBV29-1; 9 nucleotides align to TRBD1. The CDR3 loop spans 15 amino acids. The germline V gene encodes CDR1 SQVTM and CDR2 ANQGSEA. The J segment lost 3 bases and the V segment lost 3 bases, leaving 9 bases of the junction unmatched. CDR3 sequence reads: CSVEEITGGHYEQYF. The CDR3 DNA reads TGCAGCGTTGAGGAGATAACAGGGGGCCACTACGAGCAGTACTTC.

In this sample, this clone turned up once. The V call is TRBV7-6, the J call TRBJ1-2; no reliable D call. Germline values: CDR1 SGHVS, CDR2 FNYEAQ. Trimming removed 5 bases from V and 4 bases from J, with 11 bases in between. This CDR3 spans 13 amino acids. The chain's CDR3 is CASSPEVGYGYTF. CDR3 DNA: TGTGCCAGCAGCCCAGAGGTGGGCTATGGCTACACCTTC.

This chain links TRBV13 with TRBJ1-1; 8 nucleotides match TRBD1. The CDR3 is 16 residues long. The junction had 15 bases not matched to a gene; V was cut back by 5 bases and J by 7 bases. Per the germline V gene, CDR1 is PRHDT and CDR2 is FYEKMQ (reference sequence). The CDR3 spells CASSPGLRTGKYEAFF. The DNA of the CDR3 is TGTGCCAGCAGCCCAGGCCTGCGGACAGGGAAGTATGAAGCTTTCTTT.

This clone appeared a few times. CDR3 in amino acids: CASSMVHTGELFF. CDR3 DNA sequence: TGTGCCAGTAGTATGGTGCACACCGGGGAGCTGTTTTTT. This rearrangement joins TRBV19 to TRBJ2-2; D not certain. Trimming removed 3 bases at V and 3 bases at J, with 5 bases between. The germline gives CDR1 LNHDA, CDR2 SQIVND (reference sequence). The CDR3 is made up of 13 amino acids.

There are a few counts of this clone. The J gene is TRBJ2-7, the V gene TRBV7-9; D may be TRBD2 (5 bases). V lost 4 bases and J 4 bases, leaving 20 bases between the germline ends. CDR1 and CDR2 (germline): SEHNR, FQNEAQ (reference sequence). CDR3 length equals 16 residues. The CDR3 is CASSSIEGRSAYEQYF. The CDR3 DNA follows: TGTGCCAGCAGCTCCATAGAGGGTCGGTCGGCTTACGAGCAGTACTTC.

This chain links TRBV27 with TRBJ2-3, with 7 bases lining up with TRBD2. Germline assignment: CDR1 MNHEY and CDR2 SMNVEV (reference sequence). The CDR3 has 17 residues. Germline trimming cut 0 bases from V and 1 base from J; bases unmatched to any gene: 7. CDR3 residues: CASSLSGGPRRTDTQYF. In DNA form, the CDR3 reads TGTGCCAGCAGTTTATCGGGAGGGCCAAGACGCACAGATACGCAGTATTTT.

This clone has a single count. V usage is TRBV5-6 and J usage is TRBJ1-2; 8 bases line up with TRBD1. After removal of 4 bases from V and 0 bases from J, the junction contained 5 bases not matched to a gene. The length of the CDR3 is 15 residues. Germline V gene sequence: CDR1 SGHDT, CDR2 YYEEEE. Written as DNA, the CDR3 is TGTGCCAGCAGCGGGGAGGACAGGGCTAACTATGGCTACACCTTC. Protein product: CASSGEDRANYGYTF.

In nucleotides, the CDR3 is TGCGCCAGCAGACCCCAACTAGCGACCAACTACAATGAGCAGTTCTTC. Translated, it gives CASRPQLATNYNEQFF. V usage is TRBV4-1 and J usage is TRBJ2-1; 7 positions match TRBD2. V gave up 6 bases and J gave up 3 bases; unmatched junction bases: 11. Germline-derived CDR1 and CDR2 are MGHRA and YSYEKL. The CDR3 has 16 amino acids.

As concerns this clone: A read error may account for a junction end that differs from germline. The CDR3 spells CASSQGGNTDTQYF. The CDR3 DNA reads TGTGCCAGCAGTCAAGGGGGTAACACAGATACGCAGTATTTT. The chain carries TRBV4-2 and TRBJ2-3; a weak D match, TRBD1 (6 bases). The length of the CDR3 is 14 residues. Germline V gives CDR1 LGHNA, CDR2 YNFKEQ.

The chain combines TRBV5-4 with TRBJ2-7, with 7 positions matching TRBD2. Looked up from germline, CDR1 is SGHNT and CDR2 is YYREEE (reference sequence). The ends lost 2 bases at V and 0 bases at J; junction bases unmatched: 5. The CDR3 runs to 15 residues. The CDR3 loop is CASSLMGGSSYEQYF. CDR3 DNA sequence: TGTGCCAGCAGCTTAATGGGAGGGAGCTCCTACGAGCAGTACTTC.

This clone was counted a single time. The DNA for the CDR3 is TGTGCCAGCGTCTTACTAGCGGGGGGCCAATATACGCAGTATTTT. It codes for CASVLLAGGQYTQYF. The chain carries TRBV6-6 and TRBJ2-3; the match to TRBD2 covers 12 bases. The J segment lost 7 bases and the V segment lost 8 bases, leaving 10 bases of the junction unmatched. The CDR3 loop spans 15 amino acids. CDR1 is MNHNY, CDR2 SVGAGI, per germline (reference sequence).